Listed below are T cell receptor beta chains from one sample, sequenced in a study of blood T cell repertoires in COVID-19. Sequencing was performed with immunoSEQ multiplex PCR; in TCRdb, only in-frame clones are kept and a portion is missing. The sample carries about 90,000 clones, roughly nine tenths recorded once. Sequencing was done on a sample of peripheral blood. The receptors originated from a woman between 65 and 79 years old with acute or convalescent COVID-19. Each CDR3 is given with its conserved first and last residue. A D gene is named only where the DNA matches it firmly. Not all rows give a size; the values are once, few, many and, for expanded clones, a class.

j_gene: TRBJ1-2
d_gene: .
v_gene: TRBV3-1/TRBV3-2
abundance: .
CDR3aa: CASSGNYRDGFGYTF
CDR3nt: TGTGCCAGCAGCGGAAATTACAGGGATGGCTTTGGCTACACCTTC

j_gene: TRBJ2-7
d_gene: .
v_gene: TRBV19
abundance: .
CDR3aa: CASSIRGGNSYEQYF
CDR3nt: TGTGCCAGTAGTATAAGGGGAGGAAACTCCTACGAGCAGTACTTC

j_gene: TRBJ1-4
d_gene: TRBD1
v_gene: TRBV3-1/TRBV3-2
abundance: .
CDR3aa: CASSPSRDRVQEKLFF
CDR3nt: TGTGCCAGCAGCCCAAGCCGGGACAGGGTACAGGAAAAACTGTTTTTT

j_gene: TRBJ2-7
d_gene: .
v_gene: TRBV20-1
abundance: .
CDR3aa: CSVEVIYEQYF
CDR3nt: TGCAGTGTCGAGGTGATCTACGAGCAGTACTTC

j_gene: TRBJ2-7
d_gene: .
v_gene: TRBV28
abundance: .
CDR3aa: CASRGRAPYEQYF
CDR3nt: TGTGCCAGTAGGGGCAGGGCCCCCTACGAGCAGTACTTC

j_gene: TRBJ1-5
d_gene: .
v_gene: TRBV27
abundance: .
CDR3aa: CASSSLSTGSNQPQHF
CDR3nt: TGTGCCAGCAGTTCCCTCTCAACAGGGAGCAATCAGCCCCAGCATTTT

j_gene: TRBJ2-2
d_gene: TRBD2
v_gene: TRBV5-1
abundance: .
CDR3aa: CASSASSGAGGSNTGELFF
CDR3nt: TGCGCCAGCAGCGCCTCTTCGGGAGCGGGGGGTTCGAACACCGGGGAGCTGTTTTTT

j_gene: TRBJ2-7
d_gene: .
v_gene: TRBV2
abundance: .
CDR3aa: CASRRGQSSYEQYF
CDR3nt: TGTGCCAGCAGGCGGGGCCAGAGCTCCTACGAGCAGTACTTC

j_gene: TRBJ1-2
d_gene: TRBD1
v_gene: TRBV6-6
abundance: .
CDR3aa: CASSYDREGDGYTF
CDR3nt: TGTGCCAGCAGTTACGACAGGGAAGGAGATGGCTACACCTTC

j_gene: TRBJ2-7
d_gene: TRBD1
v_gene: TRBV2
abundance: .
CDR3aa: CASSLTGGIHEQYF
CDR3nt: TGTGCCAGCAGTCTGACAGGGGGCATCCACGAGCAGTACTTC

j_gene: TRBJ2-2
d_gene: TRBD1
v_gene: TRBV18
abundance: .
CDR3aa: CASSPGQGSDGELFF
CDR3nt: TGTGCCAGCTCACCGGGACAGGGGTCCGACGGGGAGCTGTTTTTT

j_gene: TRBJ2-2
d_gene: .
v_gene: TRBV21-1
abundance: once
CDR3aa: CASSPSRRGLELSGELFF
CDR3nt: TGTGCCAGCAGCCCCTCCAGGCGGGGACTAGAGCTGTCCGGGGAGCTGTTTTTT

j_gene: TRBJ1-1
d_gene: .
v_gene: TRBV2
abundance: .
CDR3aa: CASNTETAGERLWDTEAFF
CDR3nt: TGTGCCAGCAATACCGAGACTGCAGGGGAGAGGCTGTGGGACACTGAAGCTTTCTTT

j_gene: TRBJ1-4
d_gene: TRBD1
v_gene: TRBV11-2
abundance: .
CDR3aa: CASSRQGRVEKLFF
CDR3nt: TGTGCCAGCAGCCGACAGGGGAGGGTTGAAAAACTGTTTTTT

j_gene: TRBJ1-4
d_gene: .
v_gene: TRBV7-9
abundance: .
CDR3aa: CASSSGNILNEKLFF
CDR3nt: TGTGCCAGCAGCTCAGGGAACATACTTAATGAAAAACTGTTTTTT

j_gene: TRBJ1-3
d_gene: .
v_gene: TRBV4-1
abundance: .
CDR3aa: CASSQLPGAGNTIYF
CDR3nt: TGCGCCAGCAGCCAGTTGCCAGGGGCTGGAAACACCATATATTTT

j_gene: TRBJ2-3
d_gene: .
v_gene: TRBV5-1
abundance: .
CDR3aa: CASSLVADWRGRGTDTQYF
CDR3nt: TGCGCCAGCAGCTTGGTTGCGGATTGGCGGGGGCGGGGCACAGATACGCAGTATTTT

j_gene: TRBJ2-7
d_gene: TRBD2
v_gene: TRBV5-6
abundance: once
CDR3aa: CASSLVGGSASDEQYF
CDR3nt: TGTGCCAGCAGCTTGGTTGGCGGGAGTGCTTCGGACGAGCAGTACTTC

j_gene: TRBJ1-3
d_gene: TRBD1
v_gene: TRBV6-5
abundance: .
CDR3aa: CASSLLTGGGNTIYF
CDR3nt: TGTGCCAGCAGCCTACTTACAGGGGGCGGGAACACCATATATTTT

j_gene: TRBJ1-5
d_gene: .
v_gene: TRBV15
abundance: .
CDR3aa: CATSRDLGARNQPQHF
CDR3nt: TGTGCCACCAGCAGAGATTTGGGGGCGAGGAATCAGCCCCAGCATTTT

j_gene: TRBJ1-2
d_gene: .
v_gene: TRBV19
abundance: .
CDR3aa: CASSIDRYGYTF
CDR3nt: TGTGCCAGTAGTATAGACCGTTATGGCTACACCTTC

j_gene: TRBJ2-1
d_gene: .
v_gene: TRBV11-3
abundance: .
CDR3aa: CASSLGSVSYNEQFF
CDR3nt: TGTGCCAGCAGCTTAGGTTCTGTGTCCTACAATGAGCAGTTCTTC

j_gene: TRBJ2-7
d_gene: .
v_gene: TRBV5-1
abundance: .
CDR3aa: CASSQGGGGPSYEQYF
CDR3nt: TGCGCCAGCAGCCAGGGGGGAGGTGGGCCCTCCTACGAGCAGTACTTC

j_gene: TRBJ2-2
d_gene: .
v_gene: TRBV4-2
abundance: .
CDR3aa: CASSHPFGSTGELFF
CDR3nt: TGTGCCAGCAGCCACCCTTTTGGTAGCACCGGGGAGCTGTTTTTT

j_gene: TRBJ2-7
d_gene: .
v_gene: TRBV10-1
abundance: .
CDR3aa: CASSESGRSYEQYF
CDR3nt: TGCGCCAGCAGTGAGTCGGGGAGATCCTACGAGCAGTACTTC

j_gene: TRBJ2-7
d_gene: TRBD2
v_gene: TRBV5-1
abundance: .
CDR3aa: CASSLALAGVGYEQYF
CDR3nt: TGCGCCAGCAGCTTGGCTCTAGCGGGAGTCGGGTACGAGCAGTACTTC

j_gene: TRBJ2-1
d_gene: .
v_gene: TRBV6-4
abundance: .
CDR3aa: CASSSGGSSYNEQFF
CDR3nt: TGTGCCAGCAGTTCAGGGGGGAGCTCCTACAATGAGCAGTTCTTC

j_gene: TRBJ2-2
d_gene: TRBD2
v_gene: TRBV5-1
abundance: .
CDR3aa: CASSLLAGGNTGELFF
CDR3nt: TGCGCCAGCAGCTTGCTAGCGGGGGGTAACACCGGGGAGCTGTTTTTT

j_gene: TRBJ1-5
d_gene: TRBD1
v_gene: TRBV19
abundance: .
CDR3aa: CASTRQGASNQPQHF
CDR3nt: TGTGCCAGTACCAGACAGGGTGCAAGCAATCAGCCCCAGCATTTT

j_gene: TRBJ1-5
d_gene: .
v_gene: TRBV6-5
abundance: .
CDR3aa: CASSYSRGDSQPQHF
CDR3nt: TGTGCCAGCAGTTACTCACGGGGGGATAGCCAGCCCCAGCATTTT

j_gene: TRBJ2-5
d_gene: TRBD2
v_gene: TRBV3-1/TRBV3-2
abundance: .
CDR3aa: CASSQDMGLGKETQYF
CDR3nt: TGTGCCAGCAGCCAAGATATGGGACTAGGGAAAGAGACCCAGTACTTC

j_gene: TRBJ2-3
d_gene: TRBD2
v_gene: TRBV5-4
abundance: .
CDR3aa: CASSLAPPVAGGHTDTQYF
CDR3nt: TGTGCCAGCAGCTTGGCCCCTCCGGTAGCGGGGGGACACACAGATACGCAGTATTTT

j_gene: TRBJ2-7
d_gene: TRBD2
v_gene: TRBV20-1
abundance: .
CDR3aa: CSASTSAHSYEQYF
CDR3nt: TGCAGTGCTAGTACTAGCGCCCACTCCTACGAGCAGTACTTC

j_gene: TRBJ2-1
d_gene: TRBD2
v_gene: TRBV28
abundance: .
CDR3aa: CASSTGGAGRNEQFF
CDR3nt: TGTGCCAGCAGTACCGGGGGGGCCGGAAGGAATGAGCAGTTCTTC

j_gene: TRBJ2-5
d_gene: TRBD1
v_gene: TRBV11-2
abundance: .
CDR3aa: CASSVTQGARGETQYF
CDR3nt: TGTGCCAGCAGCGTAACCCAGGGGGCGCGTGGAGAGACCCAGTACTTC

j_gene: TRBJ2-3
d_gene: .
v_gene: TRBV19
abundance: .
CDR3aa: CASSAQRSSTDTQYF
CDR3nt: TGTGCCAGTAGCGCCCAGCGATCTAGCACAGATACGCAGTATTTT

j_gene: TRBJ2-2
d_gene: .
v_gene: TRBV19
abundance: .
CDR3aa: CASSMETGNTGELFF
CDR3nt: TGTGCCAGTAGTATGGAGACAGGGAACACCGGGGAGCTGTTTTTT

j_gene: TRBJ2-5
d_gene: .
v_gene: TRBV20-1
abundance: .
CDR3aa: CSTPRLETQYF
CDR3nt: TGCAGTACACCCCGATTAGAGACCCAGTACTTC

j_gene: TRBJ1-1
d_gene: TRBD1
v_gene: TRBV5-1
abundance: .
CDR3aa: CASSLEGQGYTEAFF
CDR3nt: TGCGCCAGCAGCTTGGAGGGACAGGGATACACTGAAGCTTTCTTT

j_gene: TRBJ1-5
d_gene: TRBD1
v_gene: TRBV2
abundance: .
CDR3aa: CASSGDRGQNQPQHF
CDR3nt: TGTGCCAGCAGTGGGGACAGGGGGCAGAATCAGCCCCAGCATTTT

j_gene: TRBJ1-2
d_gene: TRBD1
v_gene: TRBV6-1
abundance: .
CDR3aa: CASSDSGRGQANYGYTF
CDR3nt: TGTGCCAGCAGTGACAGTGGAAGGGGACAGGCTAACTATGGCTACACCTTC

j_gene: TRBJ2-5
d_gene: .
v_gene: TRBV4-2
abundance: .
CDR3aa: CASYREYF
CDR3nt: TGTGCCAGCTATAGAGAGTACTTC

j_gene: TRBJ1-4
d_gene: TRBD1
v_gene: TRBV28
abundance: once
CDR3aa: CASMTGYEKLFF
CDR3nt: TGTGCCAGCATGACAGGGTATGAAAAACTGTTTTTT

j_gene: TRBJ1-1
d_gene: .
v_gene: TRBV5-1
abundance: .
CDR3aa: CASRRTGEGEAFF
CDR3nt: TGCGCCAGCAGACGGACCGGGGAGGGTGAAGCTTTCTTT

j_gene: TRBJ1-3
d_gene: TRBD1
v_gene: TRBV9
abundance: .
CDR3aa: CASSRGGGGNTIYF
CDR3nt: TGTGCCAGCAGCCGAGGGGGCGGTGGAAACACCATATATTTT

j_gene: TRBJ1-2
d_gene: TRBD1
v_gene: TRBV2
abundance: .
CDR3aa: CASRGQILYGYTF
CDR3nt: TGTGCCAGCAGGGGACAGATTCTCTATGGCTACACCTTC

j_gene: TRBJ1-5
d_gene: .
v_gene: TRBV27
abundance: .
CDR3aa: CASSSQPQHF
CDR3nt: TGTGCCAGCAGTTCACAGCCCCAGCATTTT

j_gene: TRBJ2-7
d_gene: TRBD2
v_gene: TRBV5-4
abundance: .
CDR3aa: CASSLAGGGYEQYF
CDR3nt: TGTGCCAGCAGCTTGGCGGGGGGGGGCTACGAGCAGTACTTC

j_gene: TRBJ1-2
d_gene: TRBD1
v_gene: TRBV19
abundance: .
CDR3aa: CASTQDRGLGGYTF
CDR3nt: TGTGCCAGTACCCAGGACAGGGGGCTTGGAGGCTACACCTTC

j_gene: TRBJ1-1
d_gene: TRBD1
v_gene: TRBV10-3
abundance: .
CDR3aa: CAISEWGQGAEAFF
CDR3nt: TGTGCCATCAGTGAGTGGGGACAGGGGGCTGAAGCTTTCTTT